This T cell receptor beta chain was recorded in a study of blood T cell repertoires in COVID-19. Study-level background: Samples of COVID-19 (acute and convalescent) were obtained from the United States, Italy and Spain. PBMCs, B-cell-depleted T cells, or T cells were the source of the cDNA or gDNA that made up the material.

CDR1 ENHRY and CDR2 SYGVKD come from the germline V gene. J was trimmed by 5 bases and V by 3 bases; bases with no gene match: 9. The CDR3 has 16 amino acids. Seattle patients were enrolled during active infection and followed longitudinally. How the authors handled the data: By means of reference gene primer amplification, nucleated cell counts were estimated. Sequenced by immunoSEQ multiplex PCR; TCRdb stores in-frame clones only, minus some. The V and J calls and clone size are taken from that table; D and trimming were inferred from the DNA. The sample yields some 300,000 clones, over 85% seen once.

Sequencing input: peripheral blood. The chain employs TRBV10-3 and TRBJ2-5, with 10 bases lining up with TRBD2. The clonotype comes from a woman in her twenties or thirties with COVID-19, enrolled during active disease. CDR3 in DNA: TGTGCCATCAGTGATCCGGCCCCGGGACTAGCGGAGACCCAGTACTTC. Amino acid sequence: CAISDPAPGLAETQYF.